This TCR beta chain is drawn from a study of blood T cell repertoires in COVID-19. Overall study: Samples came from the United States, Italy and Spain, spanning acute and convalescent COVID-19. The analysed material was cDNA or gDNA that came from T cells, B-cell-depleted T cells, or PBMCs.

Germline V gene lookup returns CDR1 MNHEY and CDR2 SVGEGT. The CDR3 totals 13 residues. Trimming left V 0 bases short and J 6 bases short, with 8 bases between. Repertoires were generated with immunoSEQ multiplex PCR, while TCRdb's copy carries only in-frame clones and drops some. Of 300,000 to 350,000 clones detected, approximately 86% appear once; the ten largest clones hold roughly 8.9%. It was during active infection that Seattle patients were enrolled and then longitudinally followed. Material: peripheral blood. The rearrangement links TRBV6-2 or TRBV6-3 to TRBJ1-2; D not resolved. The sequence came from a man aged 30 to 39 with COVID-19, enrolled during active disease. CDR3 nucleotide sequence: TGTGCCAGCAGTTACTCTTCCTACCATGGCTACACCTTC. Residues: CASSYSSYHGYTF.